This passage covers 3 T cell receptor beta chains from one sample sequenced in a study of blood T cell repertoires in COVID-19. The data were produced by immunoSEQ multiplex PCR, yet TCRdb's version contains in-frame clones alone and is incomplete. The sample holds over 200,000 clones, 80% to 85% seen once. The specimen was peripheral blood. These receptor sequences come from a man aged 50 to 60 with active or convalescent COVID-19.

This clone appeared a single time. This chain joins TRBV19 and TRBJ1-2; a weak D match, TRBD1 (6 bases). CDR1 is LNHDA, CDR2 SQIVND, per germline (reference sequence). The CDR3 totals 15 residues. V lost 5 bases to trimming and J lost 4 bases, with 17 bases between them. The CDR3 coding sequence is TGTGCCAGTAGTGCTAATCTCAGGGGCGGCTATGGCTACACCTTC. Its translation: CASSANLRGGYGYTF.

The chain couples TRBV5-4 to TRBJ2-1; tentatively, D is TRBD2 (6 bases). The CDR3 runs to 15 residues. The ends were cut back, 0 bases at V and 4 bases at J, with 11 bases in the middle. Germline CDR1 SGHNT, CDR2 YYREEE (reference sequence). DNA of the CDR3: TGTGCCAGCAGCTTGGATTGGCGGGGATACAATGAGCAGTTCTTC. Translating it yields CASSLDWRGYNEQFF.

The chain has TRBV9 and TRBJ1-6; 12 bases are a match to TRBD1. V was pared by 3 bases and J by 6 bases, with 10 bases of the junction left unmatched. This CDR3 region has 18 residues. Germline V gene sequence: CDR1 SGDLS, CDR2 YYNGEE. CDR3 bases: TGTGCCAGCAGCGGAGGCGGGACAGGGGGCTTGGCTAATTCACCCCTCCACTTT. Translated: CASSGGGTGGLANSPLHF. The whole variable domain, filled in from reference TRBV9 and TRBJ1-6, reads DSGVTQTPKHLITATGQRVTLRCSPRSGDLSVYWYQQSLDQGLQFLIQYYNGEERAKGNILERFSAQQFPDLHSELNLSSLELGDSALYFCASSGGGTGGLANSPLHFGNGTRLTVT.